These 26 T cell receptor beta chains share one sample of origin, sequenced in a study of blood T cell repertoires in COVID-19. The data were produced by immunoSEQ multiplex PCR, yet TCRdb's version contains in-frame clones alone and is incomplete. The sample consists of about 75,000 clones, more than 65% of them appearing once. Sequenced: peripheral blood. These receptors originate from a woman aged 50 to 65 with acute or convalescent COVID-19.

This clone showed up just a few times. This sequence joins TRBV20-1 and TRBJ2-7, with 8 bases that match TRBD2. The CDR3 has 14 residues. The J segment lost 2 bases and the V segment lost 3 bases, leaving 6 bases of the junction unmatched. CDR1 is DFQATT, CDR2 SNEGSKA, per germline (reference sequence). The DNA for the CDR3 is TGCAGTGCTAGTACAACTAGCGGAGCCTACGAGCAGTACTTC. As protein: CSASTTSGAYEQYF.

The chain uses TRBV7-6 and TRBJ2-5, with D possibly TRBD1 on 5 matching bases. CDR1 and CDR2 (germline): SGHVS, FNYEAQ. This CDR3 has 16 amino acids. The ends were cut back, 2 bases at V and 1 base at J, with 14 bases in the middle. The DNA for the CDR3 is TGTGCCAGCAGCTTAATGATTGTAGGGGCCCAAGAGACCCAGTACTTC. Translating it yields CASSLMIVGAQETQYF.

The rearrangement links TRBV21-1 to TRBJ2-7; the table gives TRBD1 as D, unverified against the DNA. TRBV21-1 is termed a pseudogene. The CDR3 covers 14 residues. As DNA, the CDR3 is TGTGCCAGCTTTGTTTACAGGGGGCTGTACGAGCAGTACTTC. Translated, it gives CASFVYRGLYEQYF.

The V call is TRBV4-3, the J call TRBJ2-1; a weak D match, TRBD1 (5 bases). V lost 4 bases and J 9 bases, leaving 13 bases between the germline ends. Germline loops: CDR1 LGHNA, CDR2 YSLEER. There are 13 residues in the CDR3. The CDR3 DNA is TGCGCCAGCAGCCTTTTTCAGGGTACTGAGCAGTTCTTC. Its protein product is CASSLFQGTEQFF.

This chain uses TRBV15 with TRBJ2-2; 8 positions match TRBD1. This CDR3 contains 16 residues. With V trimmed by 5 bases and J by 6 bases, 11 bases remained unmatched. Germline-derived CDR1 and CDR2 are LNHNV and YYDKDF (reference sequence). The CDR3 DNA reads TGTGCCACCAGCTTCCGGACAGGGACGATGGCCGGGGAGCTGTTTTTT. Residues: CATSFRTGTMAGELFF.

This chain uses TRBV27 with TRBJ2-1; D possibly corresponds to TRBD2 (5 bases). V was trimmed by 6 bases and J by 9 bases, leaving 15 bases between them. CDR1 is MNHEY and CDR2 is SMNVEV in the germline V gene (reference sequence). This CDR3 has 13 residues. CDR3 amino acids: CASSLRPRGEQFF. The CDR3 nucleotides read TGTGCCAGCAGCCTCCGCCCTCGGGGTGAGCAGTTCTTC.

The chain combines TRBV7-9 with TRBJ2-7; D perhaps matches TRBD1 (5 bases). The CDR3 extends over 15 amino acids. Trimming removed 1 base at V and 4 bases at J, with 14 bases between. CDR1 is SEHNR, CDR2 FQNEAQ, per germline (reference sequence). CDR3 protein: CASSLVVGRAYEQYF. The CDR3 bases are TGTGCCAGCAGCTTAGTGGTTGGCAGGGCTTACGAGCAGTACTTC.

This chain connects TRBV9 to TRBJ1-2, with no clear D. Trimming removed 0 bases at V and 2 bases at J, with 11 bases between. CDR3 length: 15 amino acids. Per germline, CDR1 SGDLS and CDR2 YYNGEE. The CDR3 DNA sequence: TGTGCCAGCAGCGTAGTCAGCGCTGGCAACTATGGCTACACCTTC. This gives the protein CASSVVSAGNYGYTF.

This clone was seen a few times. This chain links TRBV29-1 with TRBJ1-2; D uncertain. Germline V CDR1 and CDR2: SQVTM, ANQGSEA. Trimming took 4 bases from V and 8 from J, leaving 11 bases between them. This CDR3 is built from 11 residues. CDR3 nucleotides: TGCAGCGTTGTGGTGGCCCAGGGCTACACCTTC. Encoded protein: CSVVVAQGYTF. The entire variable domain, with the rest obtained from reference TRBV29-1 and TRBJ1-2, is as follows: SAVISQKPSRDICQRGTSLTIQCQVDSQVTMMFWYRQQPGQSLTLIATANQGSEATYESGFVIDKFPISRPNLTFSTLTVSNMSPEDSSIYLCSVVVAQGYTFGSGTRLTVV.

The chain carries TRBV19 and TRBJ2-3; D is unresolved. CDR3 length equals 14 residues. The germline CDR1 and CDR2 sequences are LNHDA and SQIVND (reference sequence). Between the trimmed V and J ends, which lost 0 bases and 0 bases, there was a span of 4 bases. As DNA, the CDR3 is TGTGCCAGTAGTATAGAGGCCAGCACAGATACGCAGTATTTT. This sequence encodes CASSIEASTDTQYF. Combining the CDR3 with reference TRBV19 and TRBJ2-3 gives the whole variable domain DGGITQSPKYLFRKEGQNVTLSCEQNLNHDAMYWYRQDPGQGLRLIYYSQIVNDFQKGDIAEGYSVSREKKESFPLTVTSAQKNPTAFYLCASSIEASTDTQYFGPGTRLTVL.

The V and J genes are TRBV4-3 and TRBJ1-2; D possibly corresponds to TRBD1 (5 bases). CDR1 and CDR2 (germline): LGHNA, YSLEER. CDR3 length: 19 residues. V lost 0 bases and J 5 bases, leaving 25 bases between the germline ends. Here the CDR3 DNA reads TGCGCCAGCAGCCAAGATCACCCCGGACAACACGCGGGGCTTTATGGCTACACCTTC. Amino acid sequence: CASSQDHPGQHAGLYGYTF.

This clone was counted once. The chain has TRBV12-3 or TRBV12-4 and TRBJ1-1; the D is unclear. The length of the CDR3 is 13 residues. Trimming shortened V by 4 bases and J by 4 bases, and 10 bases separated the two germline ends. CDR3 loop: CASSSRVSTEAFF. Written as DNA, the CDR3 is TGTGCCAGCAGTTCCCGGGTATCCACTGAAGCTTTCTTT.

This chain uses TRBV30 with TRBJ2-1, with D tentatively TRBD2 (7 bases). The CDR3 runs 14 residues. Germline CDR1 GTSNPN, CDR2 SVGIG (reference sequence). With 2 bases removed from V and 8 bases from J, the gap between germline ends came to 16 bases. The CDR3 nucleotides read TGTGCCTGGAGTCCCGGCCTAGGGGGGGATGAGCAGTTCTTC. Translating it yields CAWSPGLGGDEQFF.

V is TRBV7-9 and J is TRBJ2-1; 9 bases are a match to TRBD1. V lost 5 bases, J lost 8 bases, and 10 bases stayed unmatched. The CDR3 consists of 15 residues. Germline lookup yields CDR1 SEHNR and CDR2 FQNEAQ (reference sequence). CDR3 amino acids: CASSLRRDRVDEQFF. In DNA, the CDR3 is TGTGCCAGCAGCCTCAGACGGGACAGGGTCGATGAGCAGTTCTTC.

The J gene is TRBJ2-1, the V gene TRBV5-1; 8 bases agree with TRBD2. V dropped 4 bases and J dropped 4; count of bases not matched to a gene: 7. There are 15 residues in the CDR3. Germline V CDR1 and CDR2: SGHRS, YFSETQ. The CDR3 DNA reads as TGCGCCAGCAGCCCCCCGGCGGGGGGATACAATGAGCAGTTCTTC. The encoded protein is CASSPPAGGYNEQFF.

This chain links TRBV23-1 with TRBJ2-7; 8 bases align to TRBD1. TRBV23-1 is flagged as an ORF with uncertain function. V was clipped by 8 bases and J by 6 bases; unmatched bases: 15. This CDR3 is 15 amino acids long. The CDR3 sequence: CASLCQGQVVPEQYF. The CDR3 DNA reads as TGCGCCAGCCTCTGCCAGGGACAGGTTGTTCCCGAGCAGTACTTC.

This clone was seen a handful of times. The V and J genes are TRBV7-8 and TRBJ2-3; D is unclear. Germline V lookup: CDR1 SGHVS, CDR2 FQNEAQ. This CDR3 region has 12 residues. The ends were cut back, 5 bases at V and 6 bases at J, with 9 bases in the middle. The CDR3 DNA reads TGTGCCAGCAGCCAAAACGGTGATACGCAGTATTTT. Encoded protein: CASSQNGDTQYF.

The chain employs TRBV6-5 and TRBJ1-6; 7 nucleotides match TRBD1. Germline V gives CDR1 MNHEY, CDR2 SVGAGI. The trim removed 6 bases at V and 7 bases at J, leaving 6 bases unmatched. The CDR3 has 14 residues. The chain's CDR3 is CASRSGTDNSPLHF. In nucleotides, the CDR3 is TGTGCCAGCAGATCCGGGACAGACAATTCACCCCTCCACTTT.

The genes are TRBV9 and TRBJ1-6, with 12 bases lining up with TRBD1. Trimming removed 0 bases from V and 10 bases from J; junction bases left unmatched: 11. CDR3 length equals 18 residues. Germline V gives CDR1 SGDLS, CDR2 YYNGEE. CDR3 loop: CASSVVDGTGGLGSPLHF. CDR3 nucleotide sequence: TGTGCCAGCAGCGTAGTCGATGGGACAGGGGGCCTAGGATCACCCCTCCACTTT.

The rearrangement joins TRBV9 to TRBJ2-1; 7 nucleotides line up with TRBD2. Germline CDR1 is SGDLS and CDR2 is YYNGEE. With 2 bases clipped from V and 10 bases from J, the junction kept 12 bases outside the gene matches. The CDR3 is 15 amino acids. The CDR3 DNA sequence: TGTGCCAGCAGCGTCACCGGGACTACCTCAGGGGAGCAGTTCTTC. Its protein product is CASSVTGTTSGEQFF.

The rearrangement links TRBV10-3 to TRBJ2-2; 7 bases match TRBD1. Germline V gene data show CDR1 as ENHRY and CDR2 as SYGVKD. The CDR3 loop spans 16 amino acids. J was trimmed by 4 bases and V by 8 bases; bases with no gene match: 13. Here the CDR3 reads CAIGSFLSGGTGELFF. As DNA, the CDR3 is TGTGCCATCGGATCCTTCTTATCAGGGGGCACCGGGGAGCTGTTTTTT.

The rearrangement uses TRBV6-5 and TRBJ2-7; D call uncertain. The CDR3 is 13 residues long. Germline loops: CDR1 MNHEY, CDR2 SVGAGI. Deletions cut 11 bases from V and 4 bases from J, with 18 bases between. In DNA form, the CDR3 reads TGTGCCTGTAGGTTGCCACCGGGTTACGAGCAGTACTTC. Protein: CACRLPPGYEQYF.

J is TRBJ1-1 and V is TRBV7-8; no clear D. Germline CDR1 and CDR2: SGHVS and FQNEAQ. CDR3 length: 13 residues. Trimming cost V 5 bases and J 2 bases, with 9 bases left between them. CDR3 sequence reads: CASSRTRNTEAFF. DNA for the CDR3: TGTGCCAGCAGCCGAACACGAAACACTGAAGCTTTCTTT.

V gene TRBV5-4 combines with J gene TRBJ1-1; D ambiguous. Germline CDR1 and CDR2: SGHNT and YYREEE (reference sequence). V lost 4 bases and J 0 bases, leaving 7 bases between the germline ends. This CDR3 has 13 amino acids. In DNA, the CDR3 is TGTGCCAGCAGCCTGTTCCTGAACACTGAAGCTTTCTTT. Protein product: CASSLFLNTEAFF.

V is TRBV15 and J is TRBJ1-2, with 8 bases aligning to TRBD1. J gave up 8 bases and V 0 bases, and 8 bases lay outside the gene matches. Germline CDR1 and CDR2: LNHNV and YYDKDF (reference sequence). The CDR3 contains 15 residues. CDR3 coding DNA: TGTGCCACCAGCAGAGATCAGGGGACAGGAGAAGGCTACACCTTC. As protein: CATSRDQGTGEGYTF. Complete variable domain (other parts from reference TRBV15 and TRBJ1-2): DAMVIQNPRYQVTQFGKPVTLSCSQTLNHNVMYWYQQKSSQAPKLLFHYYDKDFNNEADTPDNFQSRRPNTSFCFLDIRSPGLGDTAMYLCATSRDQGTGEGYTFGSGTRLTVV.

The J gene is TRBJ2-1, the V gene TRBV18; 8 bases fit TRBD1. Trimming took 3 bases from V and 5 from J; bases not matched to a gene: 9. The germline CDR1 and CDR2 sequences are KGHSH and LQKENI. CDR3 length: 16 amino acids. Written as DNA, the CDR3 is TGTGCCAGCTCACCTCGACTCGGACAGGGCCACAATGAGCAGTTCTTC. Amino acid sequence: CASSPRLGQGHNEQFF.